These T cell receptor beta chains were read from a single sample in a study of blood T cell repertoires in COVID-19. Measured with immunoSEQ multiplex PCR; TCRdb has only the in-frame clones, and not every one. The sample consists of around 120,000 clones, 69% of them appearing once. Input material: peripheral blood. The receptors originated from a man aged 80 or over with acute or convalescent COVID-19. Each CDR3 is given with its conserved first and last residue. The order of the fields is D gene, V gene, clone size, J gene, CDR3 DNA, CDR3 protein. A D gene is named only where the DNA matches it firmly. Where a row states a size, it is once, few, many or the class of an expanded clone; other rows omit it.

TRBD2	TRBV4-3	-	TRBJ2-2	TGCGCCAGCAGCCAAGGTGGTAGCGGGAGGGCCGCCGGGGAGCTGTTTTTT	CASSQGGSGRAAGELFF
TRBD1	TRBV10-2	once	TRBJ2-1	TGCGCCAGCAGTACACCAGGGGGAATGGGCAATGAGCAGTTCTTC	CASSTPGGMGNEQFF
TRBD2	TRBV6-2/TRBV6-3	-	TRBJ2-7	TGTGCCAGCAGCCCCGGACTAGCGGGGATCTACGAGCAGTACTTC	CASSPGLAGIYEQYF
TRBD2	TRBV9	-	TRBJ2-1	TGTGCCAGCAGCGTGACTAGCCGCAATGAGCAGTTCTTC	CASSVTSRNEQFF
TRBD2	TRBV5-5	-	TRBJ2-1	TGTGCCAGCAGCTTAACTAGCGGGAGCTCCTACAATGAGCAGTTCTTC	CASSLTSGSSYNEQFF
-	TRBV7-2	-	TRBJ2-2	TGTGCCAGCAGCTTTAGCGGATACACCGGGGAGCTGTTTTTT	CASSFSGYTGELFF
TRBD1	TRBV28	-	TRBJ1-5	TGTGCCAGCAGTTTCACAGGGGGCTTTCAGCCCCAGCATTTT	CASSFTGGFQPQHF
-	TRBV30	few	TRBJ1-3	TGTGCCTGGAGTCCGTCCTGGGGCGTTCCTGGAAACACCATATATTTT	CAWSPSWGVPGNTIYF
-	TRBV28	-	TRBJ2-3	TGTGCCAGCGCCATACCAGGCACAGATACGCAGTATTTT	CASAIPGTDTQYF
-	TRBV19	-	TRBJ2-1	TGTGCCAGTAGTATCATTCCCAGCTCCTACAATGAGCAGTTCTTC	CASSIIPSSYNEQFF
TRBD1	TRBV4-3	once	TRBJ2-2	TGCGCCAGCAGCCTGGGACAGTACACCGGGGAGCTGTTTTTT	CASSLGQYTGELFF
-	TRBV7-2	few	TRBJ2-1	TGTGCCAGCAGCCGGTCGGTGGTCCCACCTGAGGATGAGCAGTTCTTC	CASSRSVVPPEDEQFF
TRBD2	TRBV3-1/TRBV3-2	-	TRBJ2-5	TGTGCCAGCAGCCAAGGGGTCGGACTAGCGGACCGGTACCAAGAGACCCAGTACTTC	CASSQGVGLADRYQETQYF
TRBD1	TRBV4-2	many	TRBJ1-3	TGTGCCAGCAGCCACCCGGGACAGGAGAGAAACACCATATATTTT	CASSHPGQERNTIYF
-	TRBV28	-	TRBJ1-5	TGTGCCAGCAGTGGCCGAACAGGGATTCTTAGCAATCAGCCCCAGCATTTT	CASSGRTGILSNQPQHF
TRBD2	TRBV19	-	TRBJ2-1	TGTGCCAGTAATCGGGGGACTAGCGGGAGTCTGACCTACAATGAGCAGTTCTTC	CASNRGTSGSLTYNEQFF
-	TRBV9	-	TRBJ1-4	TGTGCCAGCAGCTACGACACACGAAATGAAAAACTGTTTTTT	CASSYDTRNEKLFF
TRBD1	TRBV27	-	TRBJ1-2	TGTGCCAGCAGTCCCCGGACAGGGAATGGCTACACCTTC	CASSPRTGNGYTF
TRBD1	TRBV18	-	TRBJ1-4	TGTGCCAGCTGTACCGAATTGACAGGGGATAAGGAAAAACTGTTTTTT	CASCTELTGDKEKLFF
-	TRBV12-3/TRBV12-4	-	TRBJ1-2	TGTGCCAGCAGCTTGGGGGGGGGCCCAGGCTACACCTTC	CASSLGGGPGYTF
-	TRBV5-1	-	TRBJ2-5	TGCGCCAGCAGCTCCGGATCCGGGAGAGAGACCCAGTACTTC	CASSSGSGRETQYF
-	TRBV7-2	few	TRBJ1-1	TGTGCCAGCAGCTTACCCTTGGCAAACACTGAAGCTTTCTTT	CASSLPLANTEAFF
-	TRBV3-1/TRBV3-2	-	TRBJ1-1	TGTGCCAGCTTGCCCGCCCGCGATATGAACACTGAAGCTTTCTTT	CASLPARDMNTEAFF
TRBD1	TRBV29-1	-	TRBJ2-7	TGCAGCGTTGTACAGGGGCTATACGAGCAGTACTTC	CSVVQGLYEQYF
-	TRBV28	once	TRBJ1-3	TGTGCCAGCGCATCAGGGGCGGCCATATATTTT	CASASGAAIYF
-	TRBV7-9	-	TRBJ2-2	TGTGCCACCCCAAGACGGGGGTTTACCGGGGAGCTGTTTTTT	CATPRRGFTGELFF
-	TRBV7-8	-	TRBJ2-5	TGTGCCAGCAGCTTAGTCGTCGAGACCCAGTACTTC	CASSLVVETQYF
-	TRBV7-2	-	TRBJ2-1	TGTGCCAGCAGCTACGGGAGTCTGGCGAATGAGCAGTTCTTC	CASSYGSLANEQFF
-	TRBV5-6	-	TRBJ1-1	TGTGCCAGCAGCTTGGGGGAGCGCGTAGCTTTCTTT	CASSLGERVAFF
TRBD1	TRBV24-1	-	TRBJ2-7	TGTGCCACCAGTGAGGGGACAGGGGGTCCCTCCTACGAGCAGTACTTC	CATSEGTGGPSYEQYF
-	TRBV21-1	-	TRBJ1-4	TGTGCCAGCAGCAAAGCGAGCAGGGGACGGGAAAAACTGTTTTTT	CASSKASRGREKLFF
-	TRBV5-4	few	TRBJ2-1	TGTGCCAGCACCATGGGGCACAATGAGCAGTTCTTC	CASTMGHNEQFF
TRBD1	TRBV4-3	-	TRBJ1-1	TGCGCCAGTTCGAGGGACAGGGGATCCGAAGCTTTCTTT	CASSRDRGSEAFF
TRBD2	TRBV7-8	-	TRBJ2-5	TGTGCCAGCAGCTTAGCGGCCGGGGGGTTGGTGGAGACCCAGTACTTC	CASSLAAGGLVETQYF
TRBD1	TRBV4-2	-	TRBJ1-4	TGTGCCAGCAGCCGCCACTTCCGGGACAGGGGTTACAGACTGTTTTTT	CASSRHFRDRGYRLFF
TRBD1	TRBV5-1	-	TRBJ2-5	TGCGCCAGCAGCTCGGGACAGGGGCAGACCCAGTACTTC	CASSSGQGQTQYF
TRBD1	TRBV4-1	-	TRBJ1-5	TGCGCCAGCAGCCAAGCGACAGGGGAGGGACAGCCCCAGCATTTT	CASSQATGEGQPQHF
-	TRBV7-2	-	TRBJ2-7	TGTGCCAGCAGCTTAGGTCCGGGAGAAGCCTACGAGCAGTACTTC	CASSLGPGEAYEQYF
TRBD2	TRBV7-2	-	TRBJ2-1	TGTGCCAGCAGCTTAGCGGGAGGGCCTTACAATGAGCAGTTCTTC	CASSLAGGPYNEQFF
TRBD1	TRBV9	few	TRBJ1-1	TGTGCCAGCAGCGAGGCGACAGGGTTGAACACTGAAGCTTTCTTT	CASSEATGLNTEAFF
-	TRBV28	few	TRBJ1-3	TGTGCCAGCAGTTTATTCAGGTCAACTGGAAACACCATATATTTT	CASSLFRSTGNTIYF
TRBD1	TRBV18	-	TRBJ2-7	TGTGCCAGCTCAACCGGACAGGGGATCCCCTACGAGCAGTACTTC	CASSTGQGIPYEQYF
-	TRBV5-1	few	TRBJ1-5	TGCGCCAGCAGCTCCGATCCGGGAAGCAATCAGCCCCAGCATTTT	CASSSDPGSNQPQHF
-	TRBV20-1	-	TRBJ2-7	TGCAGTGCTAGTTTCTCCAGAACAAACTATCAGTACTTC	CSASFSRTNYQYF
-	TRBV6-5	-	TRBJ2-1	TGTGCCAGCAGTTTAGGAGTAAGCTCCTACAATGAGCAGTTCTTC	CASSLGVSSYNEQFF
-	TRBV3-1/TRBV3-2	-	TRBJ2-7	TGTGCCAGCAGCCCCCACCCCAGGGTCAGGCAGTACTTC	CASSPHPRVRQYF